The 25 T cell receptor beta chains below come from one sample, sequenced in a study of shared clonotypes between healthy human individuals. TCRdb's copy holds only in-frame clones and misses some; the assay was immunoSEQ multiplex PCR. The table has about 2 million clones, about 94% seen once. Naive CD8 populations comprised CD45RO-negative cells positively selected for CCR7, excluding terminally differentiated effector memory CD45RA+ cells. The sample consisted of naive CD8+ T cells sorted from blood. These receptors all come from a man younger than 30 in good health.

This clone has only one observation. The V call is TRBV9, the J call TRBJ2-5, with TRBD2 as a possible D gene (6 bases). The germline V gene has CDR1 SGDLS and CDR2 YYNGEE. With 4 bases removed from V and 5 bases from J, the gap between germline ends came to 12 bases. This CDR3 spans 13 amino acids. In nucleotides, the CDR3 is TGTGCCAGCAGCTCTAGTGGGGGGGAGACCCAGTACTTC. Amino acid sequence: CASSSSGGETQYF.

CDR3 in amino acids: CASSIGDSGGASEQFF. The CDR3 DNA sequence: TGTGCCAGCAGCATAGGCGACAGCGGGGGGGCTAGTGAGCAGTTCTTC. The J gene is TRBJ2-1, the V gene TRBV5-4; TRBD2 matches 10 bases. This CDR3 has 16 amino acids. The germline CDR1 and CDR2 sequences are SGHNT and YYREEE (reference sequence). V shed 4 bases and J 9 bases; nucleotides not matched to a gene: 13.

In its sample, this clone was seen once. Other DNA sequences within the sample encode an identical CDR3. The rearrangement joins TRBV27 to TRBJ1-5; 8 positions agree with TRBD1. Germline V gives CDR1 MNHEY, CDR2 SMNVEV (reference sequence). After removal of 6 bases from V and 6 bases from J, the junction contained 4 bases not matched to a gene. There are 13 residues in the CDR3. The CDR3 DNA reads TGTGCCAGCAGCTTTCAGGGGGCTCAGCCCCAGCATTTT. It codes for CASSFQGAQPQHF.

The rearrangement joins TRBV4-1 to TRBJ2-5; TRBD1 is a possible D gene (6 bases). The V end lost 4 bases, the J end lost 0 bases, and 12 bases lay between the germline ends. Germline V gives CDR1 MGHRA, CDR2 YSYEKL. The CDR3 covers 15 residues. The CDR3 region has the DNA TGCGCCAGCAGCCCTCGGACAGCCTACCAAGAGACCCAGTACTTC. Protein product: CASSPRTAYQETQYF.

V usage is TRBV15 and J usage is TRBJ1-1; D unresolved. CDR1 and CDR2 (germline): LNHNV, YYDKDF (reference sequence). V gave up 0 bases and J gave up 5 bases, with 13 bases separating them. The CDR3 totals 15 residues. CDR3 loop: CATSREFEGDTEAFF. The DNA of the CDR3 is TGTGCCACCAGCAGAGAATTCGAGGGAGATACTGAAGCTTTCTTT.

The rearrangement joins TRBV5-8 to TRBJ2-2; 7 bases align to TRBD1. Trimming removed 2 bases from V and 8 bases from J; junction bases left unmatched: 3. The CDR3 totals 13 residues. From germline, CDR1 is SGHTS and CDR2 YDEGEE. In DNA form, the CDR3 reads TGTGCCAGCAGCTTTGGACAGGCGGGGGAGCTGTTTTTT. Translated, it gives CASSFGQAGELFF.

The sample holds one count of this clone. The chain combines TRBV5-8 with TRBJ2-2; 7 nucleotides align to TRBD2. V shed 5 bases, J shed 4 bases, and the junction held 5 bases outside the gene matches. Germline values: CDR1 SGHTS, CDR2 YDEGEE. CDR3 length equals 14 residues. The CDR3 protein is CASSFLAATGELFF. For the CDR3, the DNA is TGTGCCAGCAGTTTCCTAGCGGCCACCGGGGAGCTGTTTTTT.

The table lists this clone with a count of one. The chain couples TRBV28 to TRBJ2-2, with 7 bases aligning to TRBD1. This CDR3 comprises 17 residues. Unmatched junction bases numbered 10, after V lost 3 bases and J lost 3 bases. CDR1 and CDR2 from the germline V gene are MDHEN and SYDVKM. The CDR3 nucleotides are TGTGCCAGCAGTTTTCCCCTAGACAGGGAGTACACCGGGGAGCTGTTTTTT. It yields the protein CASSFPLDREYTGELFF.

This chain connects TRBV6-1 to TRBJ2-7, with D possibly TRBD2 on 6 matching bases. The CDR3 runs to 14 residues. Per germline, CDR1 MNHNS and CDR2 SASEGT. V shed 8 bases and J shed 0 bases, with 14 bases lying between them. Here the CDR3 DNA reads TGTGCCAGCGGGGACTTGGCGAACTCCTACGAGCAGTACTTC. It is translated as CASGDLANSYEQYF.

The CDR3 region is CASSLGGGQPQHF. CDR3 nucleotides: TGTGCCAGCAGCTTAGGGGGGGGCCAGCCCCAGCATTTT. The chain joins TRBV11-1 to TRBJ1-5; tentatively, D is TRBD1 (6 bases). This CDR3 spans 13 amino acids. The germline gives CDR1 SGHAT, CDR2 FQDESV (reference sequence). V was trimmed by 1 base and J by 7 bases, leaving 8 bases between them. The full variable domain, with the rest looked up from reference TRBV11-1 and TRBJ1-5, is EAEVAQSPRYKITEKSQAVAFWCDPISGHATLYWYRQILGQGPELLVQFQDESVVDDSQLPKDRFSAERLKGVDSTLKIQPAELGDSAMYLCASSLGGGQPQHFGDGTRLSIL.

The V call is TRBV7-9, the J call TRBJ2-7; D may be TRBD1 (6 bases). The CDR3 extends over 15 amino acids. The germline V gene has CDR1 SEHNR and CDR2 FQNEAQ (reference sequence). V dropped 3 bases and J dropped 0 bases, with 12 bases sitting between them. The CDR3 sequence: CASSLQGSPSYEQYF. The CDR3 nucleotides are TGTGCCAGCAGCTTGCAGGGGTCCCCCTCCTACGAGCAGTACTTC.

In DNA, the CDR3 is TGTGCCAGCAGCTCCGCGGGATACGAGCAGTACTTC. Residues: CASSSAGYEQYF. V and J are TRBV7-8 and TRBJ2-7; tentative D call: TRBD2 (6 bases). CDR3 size: 12 residues. Germline CDR1 and CDR2: SGHVS and FQNEAQ. V dropped 4 bases and J dropped 4 bases, with 8 bases sitting between them.

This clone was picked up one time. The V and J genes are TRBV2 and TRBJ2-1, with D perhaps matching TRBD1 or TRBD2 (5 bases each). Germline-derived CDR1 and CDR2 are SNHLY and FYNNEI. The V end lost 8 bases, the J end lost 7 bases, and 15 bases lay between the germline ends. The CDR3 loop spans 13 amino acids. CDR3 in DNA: TGTGCCAGCGTTGGGACCAGCGGAAATGAGCAGTTCTTC. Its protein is CASVGTSGNEQFF.

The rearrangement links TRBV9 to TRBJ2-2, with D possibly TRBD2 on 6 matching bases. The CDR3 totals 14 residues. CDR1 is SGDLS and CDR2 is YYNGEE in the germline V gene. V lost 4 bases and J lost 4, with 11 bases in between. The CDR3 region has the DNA TGTGCCAGCAGCCCCCAAGCGGGCACCGGGGAGCTGTTTTTT. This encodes CASSPQAGTGELFF.

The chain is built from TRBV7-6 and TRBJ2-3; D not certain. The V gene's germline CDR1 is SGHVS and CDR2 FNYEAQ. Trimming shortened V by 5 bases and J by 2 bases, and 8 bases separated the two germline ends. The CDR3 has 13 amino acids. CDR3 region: CASSPEPTDTQYF. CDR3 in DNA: TGTGCCAGCAGCCCAGAACCCACAGATACGCAGTATTTT.

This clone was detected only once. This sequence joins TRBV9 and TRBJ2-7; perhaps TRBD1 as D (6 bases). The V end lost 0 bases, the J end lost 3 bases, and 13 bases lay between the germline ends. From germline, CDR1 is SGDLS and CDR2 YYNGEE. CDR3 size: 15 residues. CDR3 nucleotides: TGTGCCAGCAGCGTAGCGGACAGTCCCAACTACGAGCAGTACTTC. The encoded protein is CASSVADSPNYEQYF.

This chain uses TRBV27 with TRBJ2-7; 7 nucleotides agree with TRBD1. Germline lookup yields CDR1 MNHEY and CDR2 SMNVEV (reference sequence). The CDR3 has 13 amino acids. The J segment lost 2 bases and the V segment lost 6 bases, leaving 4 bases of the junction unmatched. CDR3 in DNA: TGTGCCAGCAGGTCCGGGACAGCCTACGAGCAGTACTTC. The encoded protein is CASRSGTAYEQYF.

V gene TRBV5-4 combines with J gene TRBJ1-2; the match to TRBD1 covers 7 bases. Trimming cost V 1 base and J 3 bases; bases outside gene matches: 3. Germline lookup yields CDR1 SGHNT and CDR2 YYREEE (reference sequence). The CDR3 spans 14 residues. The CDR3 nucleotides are TGTGCCAGCAGCTTGTGGACAGGAGACTATGGCTACACCTTC. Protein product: CASSLWTGDYGYTF.

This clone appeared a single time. The CDR3 bases are TGCGCCAGCAGTGAGTCGGGCGGGAGGGCCTACAATGAGCAGTTCTTC. Translation: CASSESGGRAYNEQFF. V and J are TRBV10-1 and TRBJ2-1, with 9 bases identical to TRBD2. The germline V gene has CDR1 WNHNN and CDR2 SYGVQD (reference sequence). This CDR3 is 16 amino acids long. The junction had 2 bases not matched to a gene; V was cut back by 0 bases and J by 2 bases.

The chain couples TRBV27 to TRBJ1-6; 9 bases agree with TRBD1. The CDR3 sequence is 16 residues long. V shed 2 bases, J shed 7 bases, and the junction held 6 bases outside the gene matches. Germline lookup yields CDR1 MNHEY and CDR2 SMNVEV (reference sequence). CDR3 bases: TGTGCCAGCAGTTTAGAGGGGACAGGGTGGAATTCACCCCTCCACTTT. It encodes CASSLEGTGWNSPLHF.

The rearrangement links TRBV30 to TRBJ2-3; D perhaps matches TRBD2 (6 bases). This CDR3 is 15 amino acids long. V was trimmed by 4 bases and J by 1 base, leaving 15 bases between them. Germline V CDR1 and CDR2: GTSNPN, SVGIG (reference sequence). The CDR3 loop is CAWIGVTGGTDTQYF. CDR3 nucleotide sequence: TGTGCCTGGATTGGAGTGACGGGGGGCACAGATACGCAGTATTTT.

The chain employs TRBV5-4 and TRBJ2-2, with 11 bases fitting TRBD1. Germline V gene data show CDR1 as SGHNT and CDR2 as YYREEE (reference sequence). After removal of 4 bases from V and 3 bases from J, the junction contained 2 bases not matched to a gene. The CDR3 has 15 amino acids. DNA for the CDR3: TGTGCCAGCAGCCCGGGACAGGGGGACACCGGGGAGCTGTTTTTT. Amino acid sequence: CASSPGQGDTGELFF.

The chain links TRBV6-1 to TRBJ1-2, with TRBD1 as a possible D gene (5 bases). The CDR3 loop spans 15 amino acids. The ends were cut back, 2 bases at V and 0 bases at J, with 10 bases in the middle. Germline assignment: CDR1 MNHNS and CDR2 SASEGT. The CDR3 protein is CASSERKGPNYGYTF. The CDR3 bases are TGTGCCAGCAGTGAACGAAAGGGGCCTAACTATGGCTACACCTTC.

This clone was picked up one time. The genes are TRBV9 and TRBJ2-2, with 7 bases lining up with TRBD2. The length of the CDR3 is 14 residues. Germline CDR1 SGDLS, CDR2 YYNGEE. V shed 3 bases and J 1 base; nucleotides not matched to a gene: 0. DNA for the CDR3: TGTGCCAGCAGCGGCGGGAGGAACACCGGGGAGCTGTTTTTT. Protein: CASSGGRNTGELFF. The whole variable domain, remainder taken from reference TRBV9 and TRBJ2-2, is DSGVTQTPKHLITATGQRVTLRCSPRSGDLSVYWYQQSLDQGLQFLIQYYNGEERAKGNILERFSAQQFPDLHSELNLSSLELGDSALYFCASSGGRNTGELFFGEGSRLTVL.

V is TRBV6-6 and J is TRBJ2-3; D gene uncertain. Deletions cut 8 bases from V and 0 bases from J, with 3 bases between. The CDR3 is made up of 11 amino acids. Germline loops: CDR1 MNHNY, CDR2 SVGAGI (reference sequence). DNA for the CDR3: TGTGCCAGCGGTAGCACAGATACGCAGTATTTT. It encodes CASGSTDTQYF.